These T cell receptor beta chains were read from a single sample in a study of blood T cell repertoires in COVID-19. Clones were read by immunoSEQ multiplex PCR, and TCRdb kept only the in-frame ones, dropping some. The table has over 150,000 clones, 86% seen once. Sample: peripheral blood. Source of these receptors: a man aged 70 or older with active or convalescent COVID-19. Each CDR3 is given with its conserved first and last residue. The order of the fields is J gene, V gene, clone size, D gene, CDR3 protein, CDR3 DNA. D genes are given only for firm matches. Expanded clones get a size class; other rows say once, few or many, or leave the size out.

TRBJ1-5,TRBV19,-,-,CASNGRTASNQPQHF,TGTGCCAGTAATGGTAGGACAGCTAGCAATCAGCCCCAGCATTTT
TRBJ1-2,TRBV11-2,once,-,CASSSDSYGYTF,TGTGCCAGCAGCTCAGACAGCTATGGCTACACCTTC
TRBJ1-2,TRBV30,-,-,CAWSVPRGNYGYTF,TGTGCCTGGAGTGTACCCCGGGGGAACTATGGCTACACCTTC
TRBJ1-1,TRBV3-1/TRBV3-2,-,TRBD1,CASSQQGASSTEAFF,TGTGCCAGCAGCCAACAGGGGGCGTCTAGCACTGAAGCTTTCTTT
TRBJ2-7,TRBV5-5,-,-,CASSLATGFSSYEQYF,TGTGCCAGCAGCTTGGCCACAGGGTTCAGCTCCTACGAGCAGTACTTC
TRBJ2-7,TRBV5-4,-,-,CASSLGTREQYF,TGTGCCAGCAGCCTCGGGACTCGCGAGCAGTACTTC
TRBJ1-1,TRBV15,-,-,CATSRGQGPNTEAFF,TGTGCCACCAGCAGAGGCCAGGGGCCTAACACTGAAGCTTTCTTT
TRBJ1-6,TRBV28,-,TRBD1,CASSPQDRGNSPLHF,TGTGCCAGCAGTCCCCAGGACAGGGGAAATTCACCCCTCCACTTT
TRBJ1-5,TRBV7-2,once,-,CASSLARTGGSNQPQHF,TGTGCCAGCAGCTTAGCGAGGACCGGGGGTAGCAATCAGCCCCAGCATTTT
TRBJ1-6,TRBV18,-,-,CASSPGGSYNSPLHF,TGTGCCAGCTCACCGGGGGGCTCCTATAATTCACCCCTCCACTTT
TRBJ2-1,TRBV28,-,TRBD2,CASSLGLAGPTYNEQFF,TGTGCCAGCAGTTTGGGACTAGCGGGGCCCACCTACAATGAGCAGTTCTTC
TRBJ2-1,TRBV5-5,-,-,CASSSGGLSPEQFF,TGTGCCAGCAGCTCCGGGGGACTGAGCCCCGAGCAGTTCTTC
TRBJ1-1,TRBV12-3/TRBV12-4,-,-,CASSLMGRTEAFF,TGTGCCAGCAGTTTGATGGGGAGGACTGAAGCTTTCTTT
TRBJ2-5,TRBV28,-,TRBD2,CASSLAGGRLETQYF,TGTGCCAGCAGCTTAGCGGGAGGGCGTCTAGAGACCCAGTACTTC
TRBJ2-6,TRBV9,-,-,CASSAGVAGSSGANVLTF,TGTGCCAGCAGCGCCGGGGTGGCGGGTTCCTCTGGGGCCAACGTCCTGACTTTC
TRBJ1-5,TRBV7-2,-,TRBD1,CASSLGDRGGNQPQHF,TGTGCCAGCAGCTTAGGGGACAGGGGCGGCAATCAGCCCCAGCATTTT
TRBJ1-6,TRBV9,-,-,CASSVEPAGSPLHF,TGTGCCAGCAGCGTAGAGCCAGCAGGTTCACCCCTCCACTTT
TRBJ2-3,TRBV7-9,once,-,CASSRGGADTQYF,TGTGCCAGCAGCAGGGGGGGCGCAGATACGCAGTATTTT
TRBJ1-4,TRBV19,-,TRBD1,CASSRSRQGRSEKLFF,TGTGCCAGTAGTCGATCTAGACAGGGGCGAAGTGAAAAACTGTTTTTT
TRBJ1-2,TRBV30,-,-,CAWSQDSNYGYTF,TGTGCCTGGAGTCAAGACAGTAACTATGGCTACACCTTC
TRBJ1-4,TRBV7-8,-,-,CASSLVRGTNEKLFF,TGTGCCAGCAGCTTAGTTAGAGGAACTAATGAAAAACTGTTTTTT
TRBJ1-3,TRBV18,-,-,CASSHVDSQLAGNTIYF,TGTGCCAGCTCACATGTGGACAGTCAGCTTGCTGGAAACACCATATATTTT
TRBJ2-1,TRBV29-1,few,TRBD2,CSVGGGGAGDEQFF,TGCAGCGTTGGAGGCGGGGGGGCCGGTGATGAGCAGTTCTTC
TRBJ2-5,TRBV27,-,TRBD2,CASSPSTSAQETQYF,TGTGCCAGCAGTCCGTCTACTAGCGCACAAGAGACCCAGTACTTC
TRBJ1-2,TRBV25-1,once,TRBD1,CASSFGTGNGYTF,TGTGCCAGCAGTTTCGGGACAGGCAATGGCTACACCTTC
TRBJ1-1,TRBV7-9,-,-,CASSFELMNTEAFF,TGTGCCAGCAGCTTTGAACTTATGAACACTGAAGCTTTCTTT
TRBJ1-3,TRBV28,-,-,CASSPTGINSGNTIYF,TGTGCCAGCAGTCCCACCGGGATTAACTCTGGAAACACCATATATTTT
TRBJ1-6,TRBV7-2,-,-,CASSFGGGNSPLHF,TGTGCCAGCAGCTTTGGGGGAGGTAATTCACCCCTCCACTTT
TRBJ2-2,TRBV5-6,-,TRBD1,CASSRGTGYLPGELFF,TGTGCCAGCAGCCGGGGGACAGGGTATCTCCCCGGGGAGCTGTTTTTT
TRBJ1-2,TRBV28,-,TRBD1,CASSGGMKGGSNYGYTF,TGTGCCAGCAGTGGGGGGATGAAAGGGGGCTCCAACTATGGCTACACCTTC
TRBJ1-5,TRBV30,-,-,CAWSGRQGSNQPQHF,TGTGCCTGGAGTGGGCGGCAGGGGAGCAATCAGCCCCAGCATTTT
TRBJ2-2,TRBV10-3,-,-,CANGGNTGELFF,TGTGCCAACGGGGGGAACACCGGGGAGCTGTTTTTT
TRBJ1-1,TRBV4-3,-,-,CASSRHRGGDTEAFF,TGCGCCAGCAGCCGCCACCGAGGGGGGGATACTGAAGCTTTCTTT
TRBJ1-5,TRBV6-6,once,-,CASSYSSNRENQPQHF,TGTGCCAGCAGTTACTCCTCGAATCGGGAGAATCAGCCCCAGCATTTT
TRBJ1-5,TRBV5-5,-,TRBD1,CASSPRQGYQPQHF,TGTGCCAGCAGCCCTCGACAGGGCTATCAGCCCCAGCATTTT
TRBJ1-3,TRBV30,-,TRBD1,CAWGFRGRGLGSGNTIYF,TGTGCCTGGGGCTTCAGGGGGAGAGGCCTAGGGTCTGGAAACACCATATATTTT
TRBJ1-2,TRBV6-5,-,-,CASSKMSYGYTF,TGTGCCAGCAGCAAAATGAGCTATGGCTACACCTTC
TRBJ2-1,TRBV7-8,-,-,CASSPRTLDNEQFF,TGTGCCAGCAGCCCCCGGACACTCGACAATGAGCAGTTCTTC
TRBJ2-2,TRBV7-9,-,TRBD1,CASSELSSRTGGTGELFF,TGTGCCAGCAGCGAATTGTCCTCAAGGACAGGGGGCACCGGGGAGCTGTTTTTT
TRBJ2-2,TRBV9,-,-,CASSVGYGGQTGELFF,TGTGCCAGCAGCGTTGGGTACGGGGGGCAGACCGGGGAGCTGTTTTTT
TRBJ1-4,TRBV9,-,-,CASSVDKDRPNEKLFF,TGTGCCAGCAGCGTAGATAAGGACAGACCAAATGAAAAACTGTTTTTT
TRBJ2-3,TRBV9,-,TRBD2,CASSLSGGLGTQYF,TGTGCCAGCAGCCTGAGCGGGGGGCTGGGAACGCAGTATTTT
TRBJ2-1,TRBV3-1/TRBV3-2,-,-,CASSPRSGFEQFF,TGTGCCAGCAGCCCGCGCTCAGGGTTTGAGCAGTTCTTC
TRBJ2-1,TRBV9,-,TRBD2,CASGPGTSGSWSYNEQFF,TGTGCCAGCGGCCCCGGGACTAGCGGATCTTGGTCCTACAATGAGCAGTTCTTC
TRBJ2-2,TRBV7-9,once,-,CASSQTTGTNTGELFF,TGTGCCAGCAGTCAAACGACCGGGACAAACACCGGGGAGCTGTTTTTT
TRBJ2-7,TRBV5-1,-,-,CASSLGQSTYEQYF,TGCGCCAGCAGCTTGGGACAGTCAACCTACGAGCAGTACTTC
TRBJ1-2,TRBV4-3,once,TRBD1,CASSLTSPRGQGIFGRGYTF,TGCGCCAGCAGCCTTACCTCACCCCGGGGACAGGGGATTTTCGGCCGGGGCTACACCTTC
TRBJ2-2,TRBV4-3,-,TRBD1,CASSSGWGTGSNTGELFF,TGCGCCAGCAGCTCCGGGTGGGGGACAGGGTCGAACACCGGGGAGCTGTTTTTT
TRBJ2-1,TRBV19,-,TRBD2,CASKTSGGPTYNEQFF,TGTGCCAGTAAAACCTCGGGGGGGCCTACCTACAATGAGCAGTTCTTC
TRBJ1-1,TRBV2,-,-,CATADDRNTEAFF,TGTGCTACCGCCGACGACAGGAACACTGAAGCTTTCTTT